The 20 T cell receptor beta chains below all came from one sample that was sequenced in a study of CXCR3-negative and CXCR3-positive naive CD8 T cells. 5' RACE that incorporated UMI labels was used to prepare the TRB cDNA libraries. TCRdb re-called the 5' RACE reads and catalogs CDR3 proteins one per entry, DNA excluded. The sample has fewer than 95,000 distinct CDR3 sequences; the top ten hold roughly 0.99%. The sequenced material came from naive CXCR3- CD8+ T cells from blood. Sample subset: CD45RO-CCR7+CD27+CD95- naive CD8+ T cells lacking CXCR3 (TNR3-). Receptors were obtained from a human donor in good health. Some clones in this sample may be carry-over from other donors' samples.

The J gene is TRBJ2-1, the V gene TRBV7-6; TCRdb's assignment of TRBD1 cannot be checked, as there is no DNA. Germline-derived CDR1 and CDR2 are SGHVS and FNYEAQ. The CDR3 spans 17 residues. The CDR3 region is CASSLDVGTGHQNEQFF.

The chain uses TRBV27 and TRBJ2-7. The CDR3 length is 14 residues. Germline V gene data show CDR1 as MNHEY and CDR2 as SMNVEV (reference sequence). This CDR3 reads CASSLRNGRNEQYF.

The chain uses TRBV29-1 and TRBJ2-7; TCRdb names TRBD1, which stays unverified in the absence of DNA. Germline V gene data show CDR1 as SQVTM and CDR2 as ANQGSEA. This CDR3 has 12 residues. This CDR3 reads CSVLVKGDEQYF.

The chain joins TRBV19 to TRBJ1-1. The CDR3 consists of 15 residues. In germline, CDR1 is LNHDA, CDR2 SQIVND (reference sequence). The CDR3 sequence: CATAGRGSRSTEAFF.

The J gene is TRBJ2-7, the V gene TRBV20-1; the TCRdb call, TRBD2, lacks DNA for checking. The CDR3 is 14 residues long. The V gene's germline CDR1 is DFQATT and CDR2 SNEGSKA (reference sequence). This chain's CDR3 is CSAPIAGFSYEQYF.

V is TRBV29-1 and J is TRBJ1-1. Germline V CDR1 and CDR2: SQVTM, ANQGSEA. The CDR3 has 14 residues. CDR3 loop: CSVDPVDMNTEAFF. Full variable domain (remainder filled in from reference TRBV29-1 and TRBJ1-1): SAVISQKPSRDICQRGTSLTIQCQVDSQVTMMFWYRQQPGQSLTLIATANQGSEATYESGFVIDKFPISRPNLTFSTLTVSNMSPEDSSIYLCSVDPVDMNTEAFFGQGTRLTVV.

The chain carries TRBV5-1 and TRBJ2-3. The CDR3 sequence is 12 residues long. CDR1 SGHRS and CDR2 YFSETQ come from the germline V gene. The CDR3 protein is CASSPGADTQYF.

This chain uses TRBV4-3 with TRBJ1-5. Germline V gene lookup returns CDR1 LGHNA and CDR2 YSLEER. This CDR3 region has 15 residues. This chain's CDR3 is CASSQDLSQNQPQHF.

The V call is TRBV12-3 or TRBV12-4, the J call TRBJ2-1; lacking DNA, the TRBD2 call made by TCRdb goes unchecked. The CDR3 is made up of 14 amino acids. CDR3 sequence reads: CASSLPSRYDEQFF.

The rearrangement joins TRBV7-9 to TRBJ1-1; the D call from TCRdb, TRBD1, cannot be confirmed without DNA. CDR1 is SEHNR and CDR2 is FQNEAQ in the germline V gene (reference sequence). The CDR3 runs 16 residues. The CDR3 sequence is CASSSTGGQGGTEAFF.

The CDR3 reads CSVRLAVSYEQYF. The chain joins TRBV29-1 to TRBJ2-7; as DNA is missing, the TRBD2 call by TCRdb cannot be tested. Germline V gene lookup returns CDR1 SQVTM and CDR2 ANQGSEA. This CDR3 has 13 amino acids.

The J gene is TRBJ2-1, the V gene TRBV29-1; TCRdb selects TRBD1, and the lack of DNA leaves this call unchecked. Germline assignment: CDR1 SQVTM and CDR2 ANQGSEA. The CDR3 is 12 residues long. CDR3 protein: CSVLDTHNEQFF.

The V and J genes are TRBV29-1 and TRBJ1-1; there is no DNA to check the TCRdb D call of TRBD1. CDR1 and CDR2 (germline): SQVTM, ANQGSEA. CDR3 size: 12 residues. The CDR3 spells CSALTENTEAFF.

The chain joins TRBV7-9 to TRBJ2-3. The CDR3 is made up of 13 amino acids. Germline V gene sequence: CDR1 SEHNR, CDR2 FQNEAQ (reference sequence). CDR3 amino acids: CASSSPSTDTQYF. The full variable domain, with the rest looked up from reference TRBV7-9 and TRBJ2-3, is DTGVSQNPRHKITKRGQNVTFRCDPISEHNRLYWYRQTLGQGPEFLTYFQNEAQLEKSRLLSDRFSAERPKGSFSTLEIQRTEQGDSAMYLCASSSPSTDTQYFGPGTRLTVL.

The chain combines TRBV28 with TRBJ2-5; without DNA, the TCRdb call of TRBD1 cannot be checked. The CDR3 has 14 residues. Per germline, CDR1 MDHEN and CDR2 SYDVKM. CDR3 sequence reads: CASGGRAAQETQYF.

CDR3 in amino acids: CASKEMGGFTEAFF. The rearrangement uses TRBV5-1 and TRBJ1-1; with no DNA, the TCRdb D assignment of TRBD1 cannot be verified. The CDR3 consists of 14 residues. In germline, CDR1 is SGHRS, CDR2 YFSETQ.

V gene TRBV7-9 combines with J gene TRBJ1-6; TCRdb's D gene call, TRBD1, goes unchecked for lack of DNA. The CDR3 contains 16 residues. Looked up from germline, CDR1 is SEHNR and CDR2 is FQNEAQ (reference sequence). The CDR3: CASSSHDRGLDSPLHF.

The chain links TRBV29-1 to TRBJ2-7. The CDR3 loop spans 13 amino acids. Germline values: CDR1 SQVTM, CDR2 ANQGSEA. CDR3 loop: CSVDDPYQDEQYF.

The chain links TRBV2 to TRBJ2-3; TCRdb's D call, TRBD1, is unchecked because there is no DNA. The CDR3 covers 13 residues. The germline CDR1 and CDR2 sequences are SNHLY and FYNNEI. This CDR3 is CASSRGPGDTQYF.

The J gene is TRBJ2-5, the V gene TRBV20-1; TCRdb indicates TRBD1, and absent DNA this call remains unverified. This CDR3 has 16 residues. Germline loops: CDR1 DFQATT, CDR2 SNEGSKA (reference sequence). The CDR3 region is CSARDKVRGRWETQYF.